This T cell receptor (beta chain) was recovered during a study of blood T cell repertoires in COVID-19. The method was immunoSEQ multiplex PCR; TCRdb's version includes in-frame clones alone and lacks a portion of them. The sample has 200,000 to 300,000 clones, 85% seen once. Per germline, CDR1 SEHNR and CDR2 FQNEAQ (reference sequence). The CDR3 has 13 amino acids. V was cut by 3 bases and J by 7 bases, with 12 bases left in between. The V and J genes are TRBV7-9 and TRBJ1-2; D gene unclear. The receptor comes from a woman aged 55 to 70 with active or convalescent COVID-19. The sequenced material came from peripheral blood. CDR3 residues: CASSFGGSGGYTF. The CDR3 DNA reads TGTGCCAGCAGCTTCGGAGGATCGGGTGGCTACACCTTC.